This T cell receptor beta chain was recorded in a study of T cell responses to AZD1222 COVID-19 vaccine. J gave up 2 bases and V 6 bases, and 18 bases lay outside the gene matches. CDR3 length: 19 amino acids. In germline, CDR1 is LNHNV, CDR2 YYDKDF (reference sequence). Generated by immunoSEQ multiplex PCR, the TCRdb table keeps only in-frame clones and is missing some. The data contain about 60,000 clones, approximately 85% of them singletons. The input for sequencing was peripheral blood, taken on day 0 of MenACWY control vaccination. The origin of this receptor is an adult in good health. The rearrangement joins TRBV15 to TRBJ2-1, with 8 bases aligning to TRBD1. CDR3 sequence reads: CATRPLRGQGVWAYNEQFF. CDR3 nucleotides: TGTGCCACCAGGCCGTTACGCGGACAGGGAGTTTGGGCCTACAATGAGCAGTTCTTC. The full variable domain, rest sourced from reference TRBV15 and TRBJ2-1, is DAMVIQNPRYQVTQFGKPVTLSCSQTLNHNVMYWYQQKSSQAPKLLFHYYDKDFNNEADTPDNFQSRRPNTSFCFLDIRSPGLGDTAMYLCATRPLRGQGVWAYNEQFFGPGTRLTVL.